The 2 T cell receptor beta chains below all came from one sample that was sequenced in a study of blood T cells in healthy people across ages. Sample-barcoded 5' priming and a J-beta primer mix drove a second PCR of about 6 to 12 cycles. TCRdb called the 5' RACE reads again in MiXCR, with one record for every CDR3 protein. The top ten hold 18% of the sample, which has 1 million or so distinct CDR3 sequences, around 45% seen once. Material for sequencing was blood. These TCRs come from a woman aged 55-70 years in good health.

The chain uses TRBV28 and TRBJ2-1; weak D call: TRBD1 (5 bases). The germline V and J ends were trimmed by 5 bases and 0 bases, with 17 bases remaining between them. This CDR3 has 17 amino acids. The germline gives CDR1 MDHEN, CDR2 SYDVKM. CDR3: CASSKGRAKSSYNEQFF. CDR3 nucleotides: TGTGCCAGCAGTAAGGGCAGGGCCAAGAGCTCCTACAATGAGCAGTTCTTC.

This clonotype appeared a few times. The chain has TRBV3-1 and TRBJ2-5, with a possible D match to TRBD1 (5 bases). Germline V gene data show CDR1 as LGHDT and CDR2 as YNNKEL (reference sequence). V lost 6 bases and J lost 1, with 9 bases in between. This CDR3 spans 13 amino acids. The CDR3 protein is CASSPTVQETQYF. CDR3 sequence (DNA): TGTGCCAGCAGTCCGACAGTCCAAGAGACCCAGTACTTC.